These 3 T cell receptor beta chains came from one sample sequenced in a study of T-cell memory formation after mild COVID-19. Each CDR3 protein gets one entry after TCRdb re-called the 5' RACE reads with MiXCR. The data show about 140,000 distinct CDR3 sequences, 11% to 15% seen once. Specimen: PBMCs or a T cell subset sorted from them (not recorded which). These receptor sequences come from an adult woman who had mild COVID-19 (a few samples of this study predate the infection). Cell type and time point are not known.

The CDR3 protein is CASGPGQGKNQPQHF. DNA of the CDR3: TGCGCCAGCGGCCCGGGACAGGGGAAAAATCAGCCCCAGCATTTT. The genes are TRBV5-1 and TRBJ1-5; 10 bases align to TRBD1. Germline values: CDR1 SGHRS, CDR2 YFSETQ. Trimming took 7 bases from V and 4 from J; bases not matched to a gene: 8. CDR3 length: 15 residues. Based on the CDR3 plus reference TRBV5-1 and TRBJ1-5, the full variable domain is KAGVTQTPRYLIKTRGQQVTLSCSPISGHRSVSWYQQTPGQGLQFLFEYFSETQRNKGNFPGRFSGRQFSNSRSEMNVSTLELGDSALYLCASGPGQGKNQPQHFGDGTRLSIL.

Within the sample, this clonotype is medium-sized. This chain links TRBV15 with TRBJ2-3; 9 bases are shared with TRBD2. Unmatched junction bases numbered 7, after V lost 0 bases and J lost 3 bases. The CDR3 runs to 17 residues. Per germline, CDR1 LNHNV and CDR2 YYDKDF (reference sequence). This CDR3 reads CATSRDRLAAATDTQYF. The CDR3 coding sequence is TGTGCCACCAGCAGAGATCGACTAGCGGCGGCAACAGATACGCAGTATTTT.

The CDR3 region has the DNA TGTGCCAGTAGTGCGGGACTAGCGGGCAATGAGCAGTTCTTC. Its translation is CASSAGLAGNEQFF. The chain uses TRBV19 and TRBJ2-1; 12 bases are a match to TRBD2. V shed 5 bases, J shed 6 bases, and the junction held 2 bases outside the gene matches. The CDR3 covers 14 residues. In germline, CDR1 is LNHDA, CDR2 SQIVND (reference sequence).